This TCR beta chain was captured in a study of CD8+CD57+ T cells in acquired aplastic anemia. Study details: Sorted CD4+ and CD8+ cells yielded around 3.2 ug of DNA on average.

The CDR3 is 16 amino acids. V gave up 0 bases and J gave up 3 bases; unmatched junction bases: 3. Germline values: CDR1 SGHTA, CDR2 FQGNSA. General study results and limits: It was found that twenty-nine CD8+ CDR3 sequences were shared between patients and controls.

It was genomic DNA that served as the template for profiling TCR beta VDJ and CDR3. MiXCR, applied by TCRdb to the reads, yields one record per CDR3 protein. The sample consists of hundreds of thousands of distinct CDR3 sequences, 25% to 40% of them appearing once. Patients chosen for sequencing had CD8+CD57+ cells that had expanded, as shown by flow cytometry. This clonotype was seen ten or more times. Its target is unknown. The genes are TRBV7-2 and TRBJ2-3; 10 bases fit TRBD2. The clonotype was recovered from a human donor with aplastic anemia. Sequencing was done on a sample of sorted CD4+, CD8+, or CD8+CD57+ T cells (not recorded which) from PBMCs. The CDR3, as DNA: TGTGCCAGCAGCTTAGCCCTAGCGGGAGCGACAGATACGCAGTATTTT. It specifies CASSLALAGATDTQYF.